This entry lists 17 T cell receptor beta chains sequenced from one sample in a study of T cell responses to AZD1222 COVID-19 vaccine. The method was immunoSEQ multiplex PCR; TCRdb's version includes in-frame clones alone and lacks a portion of them. The data contain about 180,000 clones, 94% of them seen just once; the ten biggest clones take up more than 1.5%. Specimen: peripheral blood, collected 28 days after the second AZD1222 dose. All receptors come from an adult who received the AZD1222 COVID-19 vaccine.

V is TRBV2 and J is TRBJ1-1; perhaps TRBD1 as D (5 bases). Trimming stripped 5 bases from V and 4 bases from J, with 14 bases between. Germline CDR1 and CDR2: SNHLY and FYNNEI. CDR3 length: 14 amino acids. Here the CDR3 reads CASSLTQGPTEAFF. For the CDR3, the DNA is TGTGCCAGCAGTCTGACCCAGGGTCCCACTGAAGCTTTCTTT.

V is TRBV1 and J is TRBJ2-1; the table's D call, TRBD2, was not checked against the DNA. TRBV1 is a pseudogene locus. The CDR3 extends over 17 amino acids. This chain's CDR3 is CTSSQGGQRGPYNEQFF. The DNA of the CDR3 is TGCACCAGCAGCCAAGGGGGCCAGCGGGGGCCCTACAATGAGCAGTTCTTC.

The chain has TRBV7-3 and TRBJ2-1; D call uncertain. The V gene's germline CDR1 is SGHTA and CDR2 FQGTGA. This CDR3 has 13 amino acids. Trimming stripped 5 bases from V and 9 bases from J, with 14 bases between. CDR3 loop: CASSETPGREQFF. CDR3 DNA sequence: TGTGCCAGCAGCGAAACCCCAGGACGTGAGCAGTTCTTC.

This rearrangement joins TRBV27 to TRBJ1-1, with D unresolved. The length of the CDR3 is 13 residues. The germline CDR1 and CDR2 sequences are MNHEY and SMNVEV (reference sequence). V dropped 6 bases and J dropped 11 bases, with 19 bases sitting between them. The CDR3: CASRNGVTVEAFF. CDR3 in DNA: TGTGCCAGCAGGAATGGTGTAACAGTGGAGGCTTTCTTT.

V gene TRBV6-5 combines with J gene TRBJ1-6; maybe TRBD1 (5 bases). The germline V gene has CDR1 MNHEY and CDR2 SVGAGI. The CDR3 runs to 14 residues. V lost 10 bases and J 7 bases, leaving 17 bases between the germline ends. CDR3 loop: CATTRQILNSPLHF. CDR3 in DNA: TGTGCCACTACTCGACAGATACTGAATTCACCCCTCCACTTT.

This chain joins TRBV6-5 and TRBJ1-1, with D hard to call. This CDR3 contains 14 residues. Trimming took off 3 bases at V and 2 bases at J, with 10 bases between the two ends. CDR1 and CDR2 from the germline V gene are MNHEY and SVGAGI. CDR3 nucleotide sequence: TGTGCCAGCAGTTATGACCGGGCTAACACTGAAGCTTTCTTT. It translates to CASSYDRANTEAFF.

The chain recombines TRBV9 with TRBJ1-2, with D perhaps TRBD1 (5 bases). CDR1 and CDR2 from the germline V gene are SGDLS and YYNGEE. The CDR3 extends over 13 amino acids. The V and J ends lost 0 bases and 8 bases respectively, with 11 bases between them. This CDR3 reads CASSVVEGQGYTF. Here the CDR3 DNA reads TGTGCCAGCAGCGTAGTGGAGGGGCAGGGCTACACCTTC.

The chain employs TRBV19 and TRBJ1-2; 9 nucleotides line up with TRBD1. The CDR3 extends over 14 amino acids. The ends lost 7 bases at V and 3 bases at J; junction bases unmatched: 6. Germline CDR1 LNHDA, CDR2 SQIVND (reference sequence). The DNA of the CDR3 is TGTGCCAGTATCCGGACAGGGGAGTACTATGGCTACACCTTC. Translation gives CASIRTGEYYGYTF.

In its sample, this clone was seen once. The chain recombines TRBV3-1 (or the pseudogene TRBV3-2) with TRBJ2-7; D is undetermined. With 3 bases removed from V and 3 bases from J, the gap between germline ends came to 12 bases. This CDR3 has 14 residues. Germline CDR1 and CDR2: LGHDT and YNNKEL (reference sequence). The CDR3 DNA follows: TGTGCCAGCAGCCACCCTATGCATCTCTACGAGCAGTACTTC. Residues: CASSHPMHLYEQYF.

V gene TRBV6-5 combines with J gene TRBJ1-4, with D unclear. V gave up 5 bases and J gave up 8 bases, with 9 bases separating them. There are 12 residues in the CDR3. Germline-derived CDR1 and CDR2 are MNHEY and SVGAGI. The CDR3 protein is CASSQLGEKLFF. CDR3 coding DNA: TGTGCCAGCAGTCAGCTAGGAGAAAAACTGTTTTTT.

In its sample, this clone was seen once. V usage is TRBV5-1 and J usage is TRBJ2-7, with D possibly being TRBD1 or TRBD2 (5 bases each). The germline V and J ends were trimmed by 3 bases and 0 bases, with 16 bases remaining between them. CDR1 is SGHRS and CDR2 is YFSETQ in the germline V gene. The CDR3 has 16 amino acids. CDR3 nucleotide sequence: TGCGCCAGCAGCTCGGCTAGAACGGGGCCCTCCTACGAGCAGTACTTC. Its protein product is CASSSARTGPSYEQYF.

The CDR3 sequence: CASSGQGSSYEQYF. CDR3 nucleotide sequence: TGTGCCAGCAGTGGGCAGGGGAGCTCCTACGAGCAGTACTTC. The chain carries TRBV25-1 and TRBJ2-7, with D possibly matching TRBD1 (6 bases). This CDR3 has 14 amino acids. Germline V gene sequence: CDR1 MGHDK, CDR2 SYGVNS. Trimming stripped 4 bases from V and 0 bases from J, with 10 bases between.

This sequence joins TRBV5-1 and TRBJ1-5, with a possible D match to TRBD1 (5 bases). The germline V gene has CDR1 SGHRS and CDR2 YFSETQ. V lost 0 bases, J lost 2 bases, and 12 bases lay in between. CDR3 length: 16 amino acids. CDR3 DNA sequence: TGCGCCAGCAGCTTGGGGGGGACCACACGCAATCAGCCCCAGCATTTT. It translates to CASSLGGTTRNQPQHF.

The rearrangement joins TRBV19 to TRBJ1-2; possibly TRBD1 for D (5 bases). This CDR3 comprises 15 residues. The V end lost 1 base, the J end lost 1 base, and 10 bases lay between the germline ends. Germline V gene lookup returns CDR1 LNHDA and CDR2 SQIVND (reference sequence). CDR3 coding DNA: TGTGCCAGTAGTATAGGACAGAACCTTAACTATGGCTACACCTTC. Translated: CASSIGQNLNYGYTF.

V gene TRBV12-3 or TRBV12-4 combines with J gene TRBJ1-1; D not resolved. The CDR3 is 13 residues long. Trimming took off 3 bases at V and 7 bases at J, with 12 bases between the two ends. CDR3 bases: TGTGCCAGCAGTTTGCTAGGTAGAGGTGAAGCTTTCTTT. Translation: CASSLLGRGEAFF.

This sequence joins TRBV28 and TRBJ1-1, with 10 bases aligning to TRBD1. Germline CDR1 MDHEN, CDR2 SYDVKM. The CDR3 is 15 amino acids. The trim removed 7 bases at V and 4 bases at J, leaving 9 bases unmatched. The CDR3 loop is CASISGTGVRTEAFF. The CDR3 region has the DNA TGTGCCAGCATATCCGGGACAGGGGTTCGCACTGAAGCTTTCTTT.

V and J are TRBV19 and TRBJ1-1; 7 bases align to TRBD1. CDR1 and CDR2 (germline): LNHDA, SQIVND (reference sequence). V shed 5 bases, J shed 2 bases, and the junction held 17 bases outside the gene matches. This CDR3 region has 18 residues. Here the CDR3 reads CASSPRQGQTGRNTEAFF. Written as DNA, the CDR3 is TGTGCCAGTAGTCCCAGACAGGGTCAGACGGGACGTAACACTGAAGCTTTCTTT.